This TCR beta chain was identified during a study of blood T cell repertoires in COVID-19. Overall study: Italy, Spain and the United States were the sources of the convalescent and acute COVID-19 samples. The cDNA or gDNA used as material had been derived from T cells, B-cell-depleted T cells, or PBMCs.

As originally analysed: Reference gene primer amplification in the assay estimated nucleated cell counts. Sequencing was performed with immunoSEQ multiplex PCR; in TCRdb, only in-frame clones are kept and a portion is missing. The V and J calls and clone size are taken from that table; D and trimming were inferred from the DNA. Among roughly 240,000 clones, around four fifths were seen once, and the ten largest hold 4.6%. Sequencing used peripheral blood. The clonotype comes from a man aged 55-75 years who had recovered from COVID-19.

As DNA, the CDR3 is TGCGCCAGCAGCCAAGTCGGTGCGGGGAGGGCCGGGGAGCTGTTTTTT. Translating it yields CASSQVGAGRAGELFF. The chain recombines TRBV4-1 with TRBJ2-2, with TRBD2 identical over 7 bases. This CDR3 has 16 amino acids. V shed 1 base and J 6 bases; nucleotides not matched to a gene: 8. Per the germline V gene, CDR1 is MGHRA and CDR2 is YSYEKL.